This TCR beta chain was recorded in a study of blood T cell repertoires in COVID-19. At the level of the study: Samples of COVID-19 (acute and convalescent) were obtained from the United States, Italy and Spain. Nucleic acid was either cDNA or gDNA, and it came from T cells, B-cell-depleted T cells, or PBMCs.

The CDR3 contains 12 residues. The V and J ends lost 10 bases and 0 bases respectively, with 8 bases between them. Germline V gene lookup returns CDR1 LNHDA and CDR2 SQIVND (reference sequence). Some clones are missing from TCRdb's copy, which holds only in-frame ones; the method was immunoSEQ multiplex PCR. The data hold approximately 12,000 clones, with around nine tenths observed a single time. The sequence derives from a human donor in a cohort sampled during active COVID-19. The sequencing sample was made of peripheral blood. The chain joins TRBV19 to TRBJ2-3; weak D call: TRBD1 (5 bases). The CDR3 region is CATRQSTDTQYF. In nucleotides, the CDR3 is TGTGCCACAAGACAGAGCACAGATACGCAGTATTTT.